The sequence of this TCR beta chain was determined in a study of early T cells in non-severe SARS-CoV-2 infection. TCRdb processed the 5' RACE reads anew with MiXCR; each CDR3 protein has one entry. The sample lists about 83,000 distinct CDR3 sequences, 12% occurring once. This clonotype was picked up a small number of times. The sequence was obtained from an adult who was a healthcare worker with PCR-confirmed SARS-CoV-2 infection or an uninfected control (not recorded which). Material: whole blood.

The CDR3 sequence is CASSVGGTMETQYF. Written as DNA, the CDR3 is TGTGCCAGCAGCGTAGGGGGGACGATGGAGACCCAGTACTTC. The rearrangement joins TRBV9 to TRBJ2-5; D tentatively fits TRBD1 or TRBD2 (5 bases each). The ends were cut back, 0 bases at V and 5 bases at J, with 11 bases in the middle. Germline V lookup: CDR1 SGDLS, CDR2 YYNGEE. The CDR3 consists of 14 residues. Based on the CDR3 plus reference TRBV9 and TRBJ2-5, the full variable domain is DSGVTQTPKHLITATGQRVTLRCSPRSGDLSVYWYQQSLDQGLQFLIQYYNGEERAKGNILERFSAQQFPDLHSELNLSSLELGDSALYFCASSVGGTMETQYFGPGTRLLVL.